This TCR beta chain was identified during a study of long-term antiretroviral therapy in people with HIV. Broader study findings: ART-treated samples gained diversity yet remained below transplant donor controls.

Version v3.0 of the immunoSEQ assay ran at survey level. Some clones are missing from TCRdb's copy, which holds only in-frame ones; the method was immunoSEQ multiplex PCR. The repertoire consists of tens of thousands of clones, with approximately 84% occurring once and the leading ten covering 4.6%. Cryopreserved PBMC samples of roughly 0.95-10 million cells were used for DNA extraction. Details on this clone: Its specificity is unknown.

Trimming removed 3 bases from V and 0 bases from J, with 15 bases in between. The CDR3 is 18 residues long. Germline values: CDR1 KGHSH, CDR2 LQKENI. The sequence was obtained from a man aged 18-30 years with HIV. The gene calls are TRBV18 and TRBJ2-6; D is uncertain. The sample here was unsorted PBMCs, taken 0.5 years after starting antiretroviral therapy. This CDR3 reads CASSPAPGTVSGANVLTF. The CDR3 DNA sequence: TGTGCCAGCTCACCTGCGCCAGGAACAGTCTCTGGGGCCAACGTCCTGACTTTC.